A single sample is the source of the 17 T cell receptor beta chains below, sequenced in a study of shared clonotypes between healthy human individuals. Terminally differentiated effector memory CD45RA+ cells were left out of the naive CD8 fraction, which was CD45RO-negative and positively selected for CCR7. The protocol was immunoSEQ multiplex PCR, while the TCRdb copy is restricted to in-frame clones and leaves out a portion. The table lists around 1,900,000 clones, 85% to 95% of them singletons. The source material was naive CD8+ T cells from PBMCs. The receptors stem from a man aged 18 to 29 in good health. Some clones in this sample may be carry-over from other donors' samples.

The genes are TRBV5-1 and TRBJ2-2; D tentatively reads TRBD1 or TRBD2 (6 bases each). The CDR3 sequence is 17 residues long. Germline assignment: CDR1 SGHRS and CDR2 YFSETQ. The ends were cut back, 2 bases at V and 0 bases at J, with 14 bases in the middle. CDR3 loop: CASSFEYGGSNTGELFF. CDR3 bases: TGCGCCAGCAGCTTTGAATACGGGGGCTCGAACACCGGGGAGCTGTTTTTT.

The chain is built from TRBV27 and TRBJ2-7; D possibly uses TRBD1 or TRBD2 (5 bases each). The CDR3 runs to 16 residues. CDR1 and CDR2 (germline): MNHEY, SMNVEV (reference sequence). V was shortened by 2 bases and J by 4 bases, with 18 bases between the two germline ends. The CDR3 loop is CASSLGAASGRYEQYF. The DNA for the CDR3 is TGTGCCAGCAGTTTAGGAGCGGCTTCGGGGCGGTACGAGCAGTACTTC.

The V gene is TRBV14, the J gene TRBJ2-7, with D tentatively TRBD1 (6 bases). The V end was cut by 3 bases, the J end by 2 bases, with 14 bases between. Germline V gene sequence: CDR1 SGHDN, CDR2 FVKESK. This CDR3 spans 15 amino acids. The CDR3 DNA is TGTGCCAGCAGCCACCCGGGACACGTCCCCTACGAGCAGTACTTC. This sequence encodes CASSHPGHVPYEQYF.

V is TRBV30 and J is TRBJ1-1; the D gene is possibly TRBD1 (5 bases). V dropped 0 bases and J dropped 0 bases, with 17 bases sitting between them. CDR3 size: 17 residues. The V gene's germline CDR1 is GTSNPN and CDR2 SVGIG (reference sequence). CDR3 sequence: CAWSVRVGAAMNTEAFF. The CDR3, as DNA: TGTGCCTGGAGTGTACGAGTAGGGGCGGCCATGAACACTGAAGCTTTCTTT.

This chain connects TRBV7-9 to TRBJ1-2; D may be TRBD1 (6 bases). Trimming took 3 bases from V and 4 from J, leaving 21 bases between them. Per germline, CDR1 SEHNR and CDR2 FQNEAQ (reference sequence). The CDR3 contains 17 residues. CDR3 nucleotide sequence: TGTGCCAGCAGCTTTTTCCCAAGGGGGGGAACAAGCTATGGCTACACCTTC. Translated: CASSFFPRGGTSYGYTF.

J is TRBJ2-1 and V is TRBV6-4; 8 bases are a match to TRBD2. Germline CDR1 is MRHNA and CDR2 is SNTAGT. This CDR3 comprises 15 residues. Trimming removed 6 bases from V and 5 bases from J; junction bases left unmatched: 9. The CDR3 coding sequence is TGTGCCAGCAGCCAAATTCCTAGCGGGCACAATGAGCAGTTCTTC. Protein: CASSQIPSGHNEQFF.

The chain joins TRBV5-6 to TRBJ1-2; TRBD1 matches 9 bases. The CDR3 is 15 residues long. Losses at the gene ends were 1 base for V and 2 bases for J; bases not matched to a gene: 3. From germline, CDR1 is SGHDT and CDR2 YYEEEE. The CDR3 nucleotides read TGTGCCAGCAGCTTGATAGGGACAGGGAACTATGGCTACACCTTC. It translates to CASSLIGTGNYGYTF.

The chain is built from TRBV6-5 and TRBJ1-4, with D possibly being TRBD1 (6 bases). The CDR3 has 14 residues. CDR1 and CDR2 from the germline V gene are MNHEY and SVGAGI. V was cut by 5 bases and J by 6 bases, with 13 bases left in between. The CDR3 DNA sequence: TGTGCCAGCAGTCCCTACAGGGCTGATGAAAAACTGTTTTTT. Translating gives CASSPYRADEKLFF.

This chain links TRBV4-1 with TRBJ2-7; 9 positions match TRBD2. The CDR3 has 19 amino acids. CDR1 and CDR2 from the germline V gene are MGHRA and YSYEKL. The V and J ends lost 1 base and 3 bases, in that order; junction bases with no gene match: 16. In DNA form, the CDR3 reads TGCGCCAGCAGCCAAGCTCCCGCGTTAGTCGCGGGAGGGTACTACGAGCAGTACTTC. Its translation: CASSQAPALVAGGYYEQYF.

The chain has TRBV21-1 and TRBJ1-3. TRBV21-1 is tagged as a pseudogene. The CDR3 is 16 amino acids. CDR3 region: CASSPRGQQDGNTIYF. For the CDR3, the DNA is TGTGCCAGCAGCCCCCGCGGGCAACAGGATGGAAACACCATATATTTT.

The chain uses TRBV14 and TRBJ2-3; D is undetermined. Germline assignment: CDR1 SGHDN and CDR2 FVKESK. The ends were cut back, 0 bases at V and 2 bases at J, with 12 bases in the middle. The CDR3 is 16 amino acids. CDR3 protein: CASSQDRLTPTDTQYF. CDR3 DNA sequence: TGTGCCAGCAGCCAAGATCGGCTTACCCCCACAGATACGCAGTATTTT.

This clone was seen only once. V is TRBV18 and J is TRBJ2-5; no firm D call. Trimming took off 6 bases at V and 4 bases at J, with 21 bases between the two ends. The CDR3 spans 16 residues. Germline V gene lookup returns CDR1 KGHSH and CDR2 LQKENI. CDR3 in DNA: TGTGCCAGCTCGCCCATCGAAGGACGGTTGGGAGAGACCCAGTACTTC. Amino acid sequence: CASSPIEGRLGETQYF. The full variable domain, completed using reference TRBV18 and TRBJ2-5, is NAGVMQNPRHLVRRRGQEARLRCSPMKGHSHVYWYRQLPEEGLKFMVYLQKENIIDESGMPKERFSAEFPKEGPSILRIQQVVRGDSAAYFCASSPIEGRLGETQYFGPGTRLLVL.

This chain connects TRBV28 to TRBJ2-7; 8 bases line up with TRBD1. CDR3 length: 14 amino acids. Germline CDR1 reads MDHEN; CDR2 reads SYDVKM. The J segment lost 4 bases and the V segment lost 6 bases, leaving 8 bases of the junction unmatched. CDR3 DNA: TGTGCCAGCAGGCCTGCAGGGGGCCGATACGAGCAGTACTTC. Translation gives CASRPAGGRYEQYF.

The V call is TRBV4-2, the J call TRBJ2-1; TRBD2 matches 9 bases. The length of the CDR3 is 17 residues. Germline CDR1 LGHNA, CDR2 YNFKEQ. Trimming at V came to 4 bases and at J to 3 bases, leaving 10 bases not matched to a gene. The CDR3 DNA follows: TGTGCCAGCAGCCCTCTACTGCGGGAGGGTGTCTACAATGAGCAGTTCTTC. This codes for CASSPLLREGVYNEQFF.

V gene TRBV27 combines with J gene TRBJ2-3, with D possibly TRBD2 on 6 matching bases. Trimming shortened V by 5 bases and J by 0 bases, and 12 bases separated the two germline ends. This CDR3 has 15 residues. The germline CDR1 and CDR2 sequences are MNHEY and SMNVEV (reference sequence). CDR3 bases: TGTGCCAGCAGTGTAGCGGACCTAAGCACAGATACGCAGTATTTT. Translating it yields CASSVADLSTDTQYF.

The J gene is TRBJ1-1, the V gene TRBV27; D remains ambiguous. CDR1 and CDR2 (germline): MNHEY, SMNVEV (reference sequence). V was pared by 4 bases and J by 1 base, with 7 bases between. The CDR3 length is 13 residues. CDR3 in amino acids: CASSSTENTEAFF. In nucleotides, the CDR3 is TGTGCCAGCAGTTCTACAGAGAACACTGAAGCTTTCTTT.

This chain joins TRBV7-9 and TRBJ2-3; 9 nucleotides line up with TRBD2. CDR1 and CDR2 (germline): SEHNR, FQNEAQ (reference sequence). The CDR3 is 16 amino acids. After removal of 4 bases from V and 0 bases from J, the junction contained 5 bases not matched to a gene. CDR3 coding DNA: TGTGCCAGCAGCTCCCGGACTAGCGCCAGCACAGATACGCAGTATTTT. Its protein is CASSSRTSASTDTQYF.